One sample yielded the 24 T cell receptor beta chains listed below, sequenced in a study of cytomegalovirus exposure and HLA in healthy donors. Libraries were prepared by immunoSEQ multiplex PCR; TCRdb keeps only in-frame clonotypes and omits some of them. The sample lists fewer than 200,000 clones; about 90% were seen once. Material for sequencing was PBMCs. The receptors originated from a woman aged 25 to 39 in good health and CMV-seronegative.

This chain uses TRBV5-8 with TRBJ2-6, with D possibly matching TRBD2 (5 bases). Trimming cost V 4 bases and J 1 base, with 12 bases left between them. The CDR3 length is 16 residues. Germline-derived CDR1 and CDR2 are SGHTS and YDEGEE. CDR3 nucleotides: TGTGCCAGCAGCCTAGCTCGGGTTTCTGGGGCCAACGTCCTGACTTTC. It is translated as CASSLARVSGANVLTF.

This clone was seen a single time. The rearrangement joins TRBV27 to TRBJ1-1; D uncertain. Trimming took off 2 bases at V and 1 base at J, with 17 bases between the two ends. The V gene's germline CDR1 is MNHEY and CDR2 SMNVEV (reference sequence). The CDR3 contains 17 residues. The CDR3 DNA follows: TGTGCCAGCAGTTTACCCCCCGACGGAGGGAGGAACACTGAAGCTTTCTTT. It specifies CASSLPPDGGRNTEAFF.

The chain links TRBV7-9 to TRBJ2-7, with D perhaps TRBD1 (7 bases). Between the trimmed V and J ends, which lost 1 base and 3 bases, there was a span of 10 bases. CDR1 is SEHNR and CDR2 is FQNEAQ in the germline V gene (reference sequence). This CDR3 region has 14 residues. This CDR3 reads CASSLVRGDYEQYF. The CDR3 DNA is TGTGCCAGCAGCTTAGTCAGGGGGGACTACGAGCAGTACTTC. The entire variable domain, with the rest obtained from reference TRBV7-9 and TRBJ2-7, is as follows: DTGVSQNPRHKITKRGQNVTFRCDPISEHNRLYWYRQTLGQGPEFLTYFQNEAQLEKSRLLSDRFSAERPKGSFSTLEIQRTEQGDSAMYLCASSLVRGDYEQYFGPGTRLTVT.

The sample holds a few counts of this clone. The chain couples TRBV13 to TRBJ1-6; D remains unclear. The germline CDR1 and CDR2 sequences are PRHDT and FYEKMQ (reference sequence). The CDR3 runs 12 residues. V was pared by 4 bases and J by 7 bases, with 5 bases between. CDR3 nucleotides: TGTGCCAGCAGCTCGTCAAATTCACCCCTCCACTTT. Its protein product is CASSSSNSPLHF.

The chain joins TRBV5-6 to TRBJ2-7, with 7 bases lining up with TRBD2. V trimming: 4 bases; J trimming: 7 bases; junction bases outside the gene matches: 14. Germline values: CDR1 SGHDT, CDR2 YYEEEE. The CDR3 runs to 15 residues. The CDR3 loop is CASSPVGGMGGEQYF. The CDR3 bases are TGTGCCAGCAGCCCTGTCGGCGGGATGGGGGGGGAGCAGTACTTC.

V gene TRBV18 combines with J gene TRBJ2-3; 7 bases are shared with TRBD1. CDR1 and CDR2 (germline): KGHSH, LQKENI. The V gene end was trimmed by 2 bases and the J gene end by 0 bases; junction bases not matched to a gene: 8. The CDR3 has 17 amino acids. CDR3 sequence: CASSPSVRGQSTDTQYF. The CDR3 DNA sequence: TGTGCCAGCTCACCAAGCGTCCGGGGACAGAGCACAGATACGCAGTATTTT.

This chain links TRBV7-2 with TRBJ1-2, with 10 bases fitting TRBD1. CDR3 length: 15 residues. Germline CDR1 reads SGHTA; CDR2 reads FQGNSA. The V and J ends lost 6 bases and 7 bases, in that order; junction bases with no gene match: 11. Written as DNA, the CDR3 is TGTGCCAGCAGTCCGCCGGGGGGACAGGGGTCTGGCTACACCTTC. Translation: CASSPPGGQGSGYTF.

The chain links TRBV5-6 to TRBJ2-5, with D unresolved. This CDR3 contains 15 residues. Trimming stripped 5 bases from V and 5 bases from J, with 19 bases between. Looked up from germline, CDR1 is SGHDT and CDR2 is YYEEEE. The CDR3 protein is CASSWNPDGVETQYF. CDR3 sequence (DNA): TGTGCCAGCAGTTGGAACCCGGACGGTGTGGAGACCCAGTACTTC. Drawing the rest from reference TRBV5-6 and TRBJ2-5, the complete variable domain is DAGVTQSPTHLIKTRGQQVTLRCSPKSGHDTVSWYQQALGQGPQFIFQYYEEEERQRGNFPDRFSGHQFPNYSSELNVNALLLGDSALYLCASSWNPDGVETQYFGPGTRLLVL.

The chain carries TRBV15 and TRBJ2-3, with D unresolved. The germline V and J ends were trimmed by 0 bases and 4 bases, with 5 bases remaining between them. The CDR3 contains 13 residues. Per germline, CDR1 LNHNV and CDR2 YYDKDF (reference sequence). Written as DNA, the CDR3 is TGTGCCACCAGCAGAGATCGCCCAGATACGCAGTATTTT. Protein product: CATSRDRPDTQYF.

The chain uses TRBV2 and TRBJ2-1; 7 nucleotides agree with TRBD1. This CDR3 has 12 amino acids. With 10 bases clipped from V and 6 bases from J, the junction kept 6 bases outside the gene matches. Germline V gene data show CDR1 as SNHLY and CDR2 as FYNNEI. This CDR3 is CATRQGFNEQFF. CDR3 DNA: TGTGCCACCCGACAGGGTTTCAATGAGCAGTTCTTC. The complete variable domain, with remaining parts taken from reference TRBV2 and TRBJ2-1, reads EPEVTQTPSHQVTQMGQEVILRCVPISNHLYFYWYRQILGQKVEFLVSFYNNEISEKSEIFDDQFSVERPDGSNFTLKIRSTKLEDSAMYFCATRQGFNEQFFGPGTRLTVL.

This clone was detected a few times. This chain uses TRBV4-2 with TRBJ1-2; TRBD1 might be the D (6 bases). The CDR3 extends over 17 amino acids. The germline V gene encodes CDR1 LGHNA and CDR2 YNFKEQ. V lost 0 bases and J lost 2, with 16 bases in between. CDR3 sequence reads: CASSQDGGARGNYGYTF. DNA of the CDR3: TGTGCCAGCAGCCAAGATGGTGGGGCCAGGGGAAACTATGGCTACACCTTC.

V and J are TRBV10-3 and TRBJ1-4, with TRBD1 as a possible D gene (5 bases). In germline, CDR1 is ENHRY, CDR2 SYGVKD. V was cut by 2 bases and J by 4 bases, with 8 bases left in between. The CDR3 contains 14 residues. DNA of the CDR3: TGTGCCATCAGTGAGCGGGACTTTAATGAAAAACTGTTTTTT. Translation: CAISERDFNEKLFF.

This chain uses TRBV30 with TRBJ2-7; tentative D call: TRBD2 (5 bases). V was cut by 1 base and J by 4 bases, with 14 bases left in between. Germline loops: CDR1 GTSNPN, CDR2 SVGIG (reference sequence). The CDR3 is 14 residues long. In DNA form, the CDR3 reads TGTGCCTGGAGTGATCCGGGAACGGGGTACGAGCAGTACTTC. Translation: CAWSDPGTGYEQYF.

V usage is TRBV5-1 and J usage is TRBJ2-1; 9 bases are shared with TRBD1. V was pared by 2 bases and J by 8 bases, with 2 bases of the junction left unmatched. This CDR3 has 13 residues. Germline V CDR1 and CDR2: SGHRS, YFSETQ. CDR3 amino acids: CASSLGTGYEQFF. In nucleotides, the CDR3 is TGCGCCAGCAGCTTAGGGACAGGGTATGAGCAGTTCTTC.

CDR3 coding DNA: TGTGCCAGCAGCGGCCGGGACAGGGCCACCGGGGAGCTGTTTTTT. The encoded protein is CASSGRDRATGELFF. The rearrangement links TRBV5-6 to TRBJ2-2; 9 nucleotides agree with TRBD1. Germline V CDR1 and CDR2: SGHDT, YYEEEE. The CDR3 runs 15 residues. V was pared by 4 bases and J by 4 bases, with 5 bases of the junction left unmatched.

This clone was detected only a few times. The chain employs TRBV19 and TRBJ1-6; D call uncertain. CDR1 is LNHDA, CDR2 SQIVND, per germline (reference sequence). V dropped 1 base and J dropped 14 bases, with 9 bases sitting between them. The CDR3 consists of 12 residues. This chain's CDR3 is CASSIGGMALHF. CDR3 coding DNA: TGTGCCAGTAGTATAGGAGGGATGGCCCTCCACTTT. The entire variable domain, with the rest obtained from reference TRBV19 and TRBJ1-6, is as follows: DGGITQSPKYLFRKEGQNVTLSCEQNLNHDAMYWYRQDPGQGLRLIYYSQIVNDFQKGDIAEGYSVSREKKESFPLTVTSAQKNPTAFYLCASSIGGMALHFGNGTRLTVT.

This chain joins TRBV27 and TRBJ2-7, with 9 bases matching TRBD2. The V gene's germline CDR1 is MNHEY and CDR2 SMNVEV (reference sequence). V was clipped by 6 bases and J by 5 bases; unmatched bases: 11. The CDR3 contains 15 residues. CDR3 nucleotide sequence: TGTGCCAGCAGATATAGTTTTGCGGGAGGGAACGAGCAGTACTTC. This sequence encodes CASRYSFAGGNEQYF.

In this sample, this clone turned up once. This sequence joins TRBV5-6 and TRBJ2-7, with 7 bases lining up with TRBD1. Looked up from germline, CDR1 is SGHDT and CDR2 is YYEEEE. The CDR3 is 14 amino acids. V was pared by 1 base and J by 2 bases, with 3 bases of the junction left unmatched. CDR3 DNA: TGTGCCAGCAGCTTGCGAGGGGGCCCCTACGAGCAGTACTTC. It encodes CASSLRGGPYEQYF.

The rearrangement joins TRBV6-1 to TRBJ2-1; TRBD2 matches 9 bases. CDR1 and CDR2 from the germline V gene are MNHNS and SASEGT. V shed 1 base and J 5 bases; nucleotides not matched to a gene: 3. The CDR3 sequence is 15 residues long. The CDR3 DNA sequence: TGTGCCAGCAGTGAAGGCGGGAGGGCCAACAATGAGCAGTTCTTC. This sequence encodes CASSEGGRANNEQFF.

V usage is TRBV6-5 and J usage is TRBJ2-7, with D uncertain. The V end lost 8 bases, the J end lost 5 bases, and 10 bases lay between the germline ends. Per the germline V gene, CDR1 is MNHEY and CDR2 is SVGAGI. This CDR3 is 11 amino acids long. The CDR3, as DNA: TGTGCCAGCGGCGAAGGGCACGAGCAGTACTTC. Its translation is CASGEGHEQYF.

The chain has TRBV9 and TRBJ2-5, with D tentatively TRBD1 (6 bases). The CDR3 loop spans 16 amino acids. The V and J ends lost 2 bases and 2 bases respectively, with 16 bases between them. Germline V CDR1 and CDR2: SGDLS, YYNGEE. The CDR3 sequence: CASSVRPLTGQETQYF. In DNA form, the CDR3 reads TGTGCCAGCAGCGTTCGGCCATTGACAGGTCAAGAGACCCAGTACTTC.

V usage is TRBV6-1 and J usage is TRBJ1-1; tentatively, D is TRBD1 (6 bases). CDR1 and CDR2 (germline): MNHNS, SASEGT. The CDR3 runs to 14 residues. Trimming took off 6 bases at V and 3 bases at J, with 14 bases between the two ends. CDR3 in DNA: TGTGCCAGCAGCCCGGGACAATACTACACTGAAGCTTTCTTT. Protein sequence: CASSPGQYYTEAFF.

The chain uses TRBV5-1 and TRBJ2-5, with a possible D match to TRBD1 (6 bases). V was shortened by 3 bases and J by 0 bases, with 15 bases between the two germline ends. The germline CDR1 and CDR2 sequences are SGHRS and YFSETQ. The CDR3 contains 16 residues. This CDR3 reads CASSWRGQTDQETQYF. The CDR3, as DNA: TGCGCCAGCAGCTGGAGAGGACAGACTGACCAAGAGACCCAGTACTTC.

The J gene is TRBJ2-3, the V gene TRBV11-2, with D uncertain. The ends were cut back, 6 bases at V and 2 bases at J, with 12 bases in the middle. Germline CDR1 and CDR2: SGHAT and FQNNGV. CDR3 length equals 14 residues. CDR3 sequence (DNA): TGTGCCAGCAGTTCGTCCTCCTACACAGATACGCAGTATTTT. This translates into CASSSSSYTDTQYF.